This T cell receptor (beta chain) was observed in a study of T cells after yellow fever vaccination. Looking at the study overall: Some fractions had low cell numbers, and these were prepared with SMART-Seq v4 Ultra Low Input. General study points: CD4 and CD8 compartments shared a small share of clonotypes. Reappearance after the booster was seen for most primary-vaccination clones, at roughly 96% CD4 and roughly 90% CD8.

This clonotype was detected only a few times. Its antigen is unknown. 5'RACE template switching added a universal primer site and UMIs to TCR cDNA. TCRdb used MiXCR to reprocess the 5' RACE reads, holding one entry per CDR3 protein. Of about 210,000 distinct CDR3 sequences in the sample, about 3% were seen once. V shed 2 bases and J shed 0 bases, with 4 bases lying between them. The CDR3 has 15 residues. Looked up from germline, CDR1 is KGHDR and CDR2 is SFDVKD. V gene TRBV24-1 combines with J gene TRBJ2-6; D call uncertain. This sequence originates from a man in his late teens or twenties who received the YFV17D yellow fever vaccine. Material: CD4+ T cells sorted from PBMCs, obtained 10 days after the yellow fever booster vaccination. CDR3 protein: CATSDSGSGANVLTF. The DNA for the CDR3 is TGTGCCACCAGTGATTCGGGCTCTGGGGCCAACGTCCTGACTTTC.